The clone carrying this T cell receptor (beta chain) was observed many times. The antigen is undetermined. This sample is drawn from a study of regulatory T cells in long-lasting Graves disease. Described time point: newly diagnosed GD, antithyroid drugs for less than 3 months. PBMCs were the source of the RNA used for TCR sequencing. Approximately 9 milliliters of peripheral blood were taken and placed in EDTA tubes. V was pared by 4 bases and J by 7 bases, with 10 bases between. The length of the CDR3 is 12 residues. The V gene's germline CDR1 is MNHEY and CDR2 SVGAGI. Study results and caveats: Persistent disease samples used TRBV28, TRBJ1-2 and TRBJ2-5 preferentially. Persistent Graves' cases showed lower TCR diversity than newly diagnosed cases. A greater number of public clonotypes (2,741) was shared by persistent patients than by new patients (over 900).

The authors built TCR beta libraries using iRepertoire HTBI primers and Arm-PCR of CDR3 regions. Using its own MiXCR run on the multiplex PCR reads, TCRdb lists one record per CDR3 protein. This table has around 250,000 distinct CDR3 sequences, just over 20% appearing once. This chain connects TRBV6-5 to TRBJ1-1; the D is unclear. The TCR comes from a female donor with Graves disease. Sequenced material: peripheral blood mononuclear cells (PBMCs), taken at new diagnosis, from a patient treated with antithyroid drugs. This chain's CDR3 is CASSFPYGEAFF. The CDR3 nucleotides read TGTGCCAGCAGTTTCCCTTATGGTGAAGCTTTCTTT.